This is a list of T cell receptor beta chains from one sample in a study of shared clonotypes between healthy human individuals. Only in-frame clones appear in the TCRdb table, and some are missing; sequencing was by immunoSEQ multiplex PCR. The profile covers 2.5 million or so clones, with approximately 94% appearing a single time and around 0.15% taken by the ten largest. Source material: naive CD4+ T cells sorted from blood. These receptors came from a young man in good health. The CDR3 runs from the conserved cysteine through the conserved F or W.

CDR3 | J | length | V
CASSTRDYTTDTQYF | TRBJ2-3 | 15 | TRBV28
CASRGTASSYEQYF | TRBJ2-7 | 14 | TRBV6-6
CASSSRAYYGYTF | TRBJ1-2 | 13 | TRBV27
CASTGQGASRETQYF | TRBJ2-5 | 15 | TRBV2
CASRISKVTEAFF | TRBJ1-1 | 13 | TRBV6-1
CSVGGLATGELFF | TRBJ2-2 | 13 | TRBV29-1
CASSYGTSGRAEQFF | TRBJ2-1 | 15 | TRBV6-6
CASSLWLRSYNEQFF | TRBJ2-1 | 15 | TRBV5-4
CASSRLLGPLETQYF | TRBJ2-5 | 15 | TRBV4-1
CASSSDLGSVGNEQFF | TRBJ2-1 | 16 | TRBV5-6
CASSSGPGQEGYTEAFF | TRBJ1-1 | 17 | TRBV5-1